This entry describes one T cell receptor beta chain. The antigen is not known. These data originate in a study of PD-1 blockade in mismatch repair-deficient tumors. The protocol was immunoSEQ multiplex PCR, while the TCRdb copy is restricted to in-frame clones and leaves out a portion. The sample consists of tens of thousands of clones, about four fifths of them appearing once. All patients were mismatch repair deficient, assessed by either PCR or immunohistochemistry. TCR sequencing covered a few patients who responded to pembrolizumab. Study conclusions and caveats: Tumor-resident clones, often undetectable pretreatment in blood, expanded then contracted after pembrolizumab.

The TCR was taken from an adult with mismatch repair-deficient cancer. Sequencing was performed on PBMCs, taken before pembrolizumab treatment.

CDR3 sequence: CASSEVLRQVRSGNTIYF. CDR3 bases: TGTGCCAGCAGTGAAGTACTTAGACAGGTCCGCTCTGGAAACACCATATATTTT. This chain uses TRBV6-1 with TRBJ1-3; possible D gene TRBD1, 6 bases. CDR1 and CDR2 (germline): MNHNS, SASEGT. V gave up 1 base and J gave up 0 bases, with 16 bases separating them. CDR3 length: 18 residues.